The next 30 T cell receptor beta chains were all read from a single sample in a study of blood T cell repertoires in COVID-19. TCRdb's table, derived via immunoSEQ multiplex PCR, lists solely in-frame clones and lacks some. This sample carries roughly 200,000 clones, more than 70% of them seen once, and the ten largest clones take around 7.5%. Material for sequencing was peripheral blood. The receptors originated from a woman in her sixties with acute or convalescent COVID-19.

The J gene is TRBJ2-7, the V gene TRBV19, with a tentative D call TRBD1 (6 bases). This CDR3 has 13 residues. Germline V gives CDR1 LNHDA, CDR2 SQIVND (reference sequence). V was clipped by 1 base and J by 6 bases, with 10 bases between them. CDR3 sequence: CASSIGEGGEQYV. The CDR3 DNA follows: TGTGCCAGTAGTATAGGGGAAGGGGGCGAGCAGTACGTC.

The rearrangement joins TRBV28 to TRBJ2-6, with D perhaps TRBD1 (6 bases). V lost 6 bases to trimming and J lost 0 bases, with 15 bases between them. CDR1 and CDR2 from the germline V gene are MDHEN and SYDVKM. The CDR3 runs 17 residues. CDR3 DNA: TGTGCCAGCAGGGGGGACACAGGTTCCTCTGGGGCCAACGTCCTGACTTTC. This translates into CASRGDTGSSGANVLTF.

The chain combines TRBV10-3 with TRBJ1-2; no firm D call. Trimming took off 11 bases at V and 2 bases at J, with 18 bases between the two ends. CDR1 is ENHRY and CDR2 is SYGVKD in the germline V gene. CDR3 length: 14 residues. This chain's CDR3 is CAVSFEGKNYGYTF. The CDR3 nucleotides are TGTGCCGTCTCCTTTGAGGGAAAGAACTATGGCTACACCTTC.

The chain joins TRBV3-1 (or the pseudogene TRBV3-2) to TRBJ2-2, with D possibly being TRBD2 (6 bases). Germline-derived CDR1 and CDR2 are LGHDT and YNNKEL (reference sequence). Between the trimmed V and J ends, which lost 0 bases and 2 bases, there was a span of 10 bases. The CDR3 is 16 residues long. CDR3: CASSQELAVNTGELFF. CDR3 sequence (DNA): TGTGCCAGCAGCCAAGAACTAGCAGTAAACACCGGGGAGCTGTTTTTT.

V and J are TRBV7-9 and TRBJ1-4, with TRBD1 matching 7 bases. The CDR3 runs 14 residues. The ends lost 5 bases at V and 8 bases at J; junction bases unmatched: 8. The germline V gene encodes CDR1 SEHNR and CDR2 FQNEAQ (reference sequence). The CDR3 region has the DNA TGTGCCAGCAGCCCCGGGACAGACCTAGAAAAACTGTTTTTT. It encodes CASSPGTDLEKLFF.

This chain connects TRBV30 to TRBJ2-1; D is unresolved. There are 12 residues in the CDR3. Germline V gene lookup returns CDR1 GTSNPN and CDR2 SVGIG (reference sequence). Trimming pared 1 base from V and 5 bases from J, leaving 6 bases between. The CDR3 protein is CAWSANNNEQFF. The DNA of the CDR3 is TGTGCCTGGAGTGCGAACAACAATGAGCAGTTCTTC.

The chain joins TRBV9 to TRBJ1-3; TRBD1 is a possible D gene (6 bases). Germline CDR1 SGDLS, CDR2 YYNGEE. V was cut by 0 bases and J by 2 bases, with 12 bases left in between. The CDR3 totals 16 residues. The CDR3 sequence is CASSVGDNLAGNTIYF. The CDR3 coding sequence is TGTGCCAGCAGCGTAGGGGACAATCTAGCTGGAAACACCATATATTTT.

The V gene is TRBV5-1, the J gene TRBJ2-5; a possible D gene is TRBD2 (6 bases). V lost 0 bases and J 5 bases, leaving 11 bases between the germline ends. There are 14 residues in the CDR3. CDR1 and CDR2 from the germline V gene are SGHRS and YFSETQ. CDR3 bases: TGCGCCAGCAGCTTGGCAGGCGGGGTTGAGACCCAGTACTTC. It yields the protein CASSLAGGVETQYF. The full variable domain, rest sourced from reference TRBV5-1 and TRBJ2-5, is KAGVTQTPRYLIKTRGQQVTLSCSPISGHRSVSWYQQTPGQGLQFLFEYFSETQRNKGNFPGRFSGRQFSNSRSEMNVSTLELGDSALYLCASSLAGGVETQYFGPGTRLLVL.

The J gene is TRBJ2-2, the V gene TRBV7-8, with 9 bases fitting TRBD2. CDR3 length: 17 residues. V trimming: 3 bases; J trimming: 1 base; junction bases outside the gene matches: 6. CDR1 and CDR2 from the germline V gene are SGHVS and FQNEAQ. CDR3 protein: CASSFMAGGQNTGELFF. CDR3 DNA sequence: TGTGCCAGCAGCTTCATGGCGGGAGGGCAGAACACCGGGGAGCTGTTTTTT.

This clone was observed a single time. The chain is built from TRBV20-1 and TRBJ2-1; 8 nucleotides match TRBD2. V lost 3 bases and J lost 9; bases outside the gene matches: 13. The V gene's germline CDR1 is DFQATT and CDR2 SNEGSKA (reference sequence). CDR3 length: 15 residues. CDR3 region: CSASDVAGIIGEQFF. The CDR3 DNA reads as TGCAGTGCTAGTGATGTAGCGGGAATAATAGGTGAGCAGTTCTTC.

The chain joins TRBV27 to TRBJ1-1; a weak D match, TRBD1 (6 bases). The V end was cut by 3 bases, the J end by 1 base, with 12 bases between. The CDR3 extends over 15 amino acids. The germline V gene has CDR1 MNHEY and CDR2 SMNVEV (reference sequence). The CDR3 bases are TGTGCCAGCAGTTTCCGCGCCAGGGGGAACACTGAAGCTTTCTTT. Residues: CASSFRARGNTEAFF.

CDR3 nucleotide sequence: TGTGCCACCAGTGGAGGGGGCGCTGACTATGGCTACACCTTC. Translated, it gives CATSGGGADYGYTF. The rearrangement joins TRBV24-1 to TRBJ1-2; TRBD1 aligns across 7 bases. CDR3 size: 14 residues. Germline CDR1 and CDR2: KGHDR and SFDVKD. V lost 5 bases to trimming and J lost 3 bases; unmatched junction nucleotides: 5.

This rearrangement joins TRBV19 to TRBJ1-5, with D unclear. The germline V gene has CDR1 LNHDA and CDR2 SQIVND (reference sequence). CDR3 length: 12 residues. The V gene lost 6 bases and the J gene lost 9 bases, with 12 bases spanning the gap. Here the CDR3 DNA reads TGTGCCAGTAGCCCACTCGGCGGGCCCCAGCATTTT. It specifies CASSPLGGPQHF.

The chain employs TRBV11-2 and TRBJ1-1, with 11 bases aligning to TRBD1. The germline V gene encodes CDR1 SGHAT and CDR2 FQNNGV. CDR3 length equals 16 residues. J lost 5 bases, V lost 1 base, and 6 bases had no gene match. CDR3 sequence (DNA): TGTGCCAGCAGCTTAGGAATAGGACAGGGGGCTACTGAAGCTTTCTTT. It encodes CASSLGIGQGATEAFF.

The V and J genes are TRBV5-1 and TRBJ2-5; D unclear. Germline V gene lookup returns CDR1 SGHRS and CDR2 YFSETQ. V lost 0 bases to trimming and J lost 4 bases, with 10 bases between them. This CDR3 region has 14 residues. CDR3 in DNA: TGCGCCAGCAGCTTGGCCGGTTCGGGAGAGACCCAGTACTTC. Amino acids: CASSLAGSGETQYF.

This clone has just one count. This CDR3 reads CSVYSGNTIYF. The CDR3, as DNA: TGCAGCGTTTACTCTGGAAACACCATATATTTT. The V gene is TRBV29-1, the J gene TRBJ1-3, with unresolved D. There are 11 residues in the CDR3. Germline values: CDR1 SQVTM, CDR2 ANQGSEA. V dropped 5 bases and J dropped 0 bases, with 2 bases sitting between them.

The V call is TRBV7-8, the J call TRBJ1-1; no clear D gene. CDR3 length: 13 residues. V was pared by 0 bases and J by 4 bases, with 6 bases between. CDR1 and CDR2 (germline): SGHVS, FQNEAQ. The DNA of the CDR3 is TGTGCCAGCAGCTTAGCCGGACTCACTGAAGCTTTCTTT. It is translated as CASSLAGLTEAFF.

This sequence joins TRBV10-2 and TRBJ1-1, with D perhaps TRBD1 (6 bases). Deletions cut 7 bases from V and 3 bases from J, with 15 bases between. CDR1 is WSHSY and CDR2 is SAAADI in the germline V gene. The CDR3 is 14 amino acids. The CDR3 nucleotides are TGCGCCAGCACCTACAGGGTGGGGGACACTGAAGCTTTCTTT. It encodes CASTYRVGDTEAFF.

CDR3 in amino acids: CASSFPGGQETQYF. The CDR3 DNA is TGTGCCAGCAGCTTTCCGGGGGGGCAAGAGACCCAGTACTTC. This chain connects TRBV5-4 to TRBJ2-5, with TRBD2 matching over 8 bases. After removal of 2 bases from V and 2 bases from J, the junction contained 2 bases not matched to a gene. The CDR3 extends over 14 amino acids. Germline V gene sequence: CDR1 SGHNT, CDR2 YYREEE (reference sequence).

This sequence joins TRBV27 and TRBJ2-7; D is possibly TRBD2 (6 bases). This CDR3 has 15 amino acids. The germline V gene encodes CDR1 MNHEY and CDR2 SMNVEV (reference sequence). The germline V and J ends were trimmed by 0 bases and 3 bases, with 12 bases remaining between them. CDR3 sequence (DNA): TGTGCCAGCAGTTTATCCGATGGGGGGAACTACGAGCAGTACTTC. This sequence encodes CASSLSDGGNYEQYF.

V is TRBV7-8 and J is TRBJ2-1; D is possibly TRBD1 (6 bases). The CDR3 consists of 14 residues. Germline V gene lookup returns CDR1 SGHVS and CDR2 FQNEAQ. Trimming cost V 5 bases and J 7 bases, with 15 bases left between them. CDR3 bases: TGTGCCAGCAGCCGTAGGGGGACACAGAATGAGCAGTTCTTC. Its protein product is CASSRRGTQNEQFF.

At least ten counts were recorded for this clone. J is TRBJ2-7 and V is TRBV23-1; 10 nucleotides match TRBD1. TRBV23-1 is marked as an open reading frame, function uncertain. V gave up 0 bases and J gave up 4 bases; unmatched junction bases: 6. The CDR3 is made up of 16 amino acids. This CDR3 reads CASSQSRTGGRYEQYV. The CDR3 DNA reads TGCGCCAGCAGTCAATCTAGGACAGGGGGACGTTACGAGCAGTACGTC.

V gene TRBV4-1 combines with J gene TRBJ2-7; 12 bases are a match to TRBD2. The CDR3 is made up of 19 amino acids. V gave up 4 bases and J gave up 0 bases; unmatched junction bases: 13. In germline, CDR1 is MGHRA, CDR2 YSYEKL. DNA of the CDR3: TGCGCCAGCAGCCTCGCCTGGACTAGCGGGAAGGGTAGCTCCTACGAGCAGTACTTC. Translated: CASSLAWTSGKGSSYEQYF.

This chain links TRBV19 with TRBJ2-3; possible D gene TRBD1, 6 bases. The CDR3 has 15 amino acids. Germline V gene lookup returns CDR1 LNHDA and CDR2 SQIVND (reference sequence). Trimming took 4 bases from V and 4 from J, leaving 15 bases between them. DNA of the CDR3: TGTGCCAGTAGTAGTACAGGGATGTCAGCAGATACGCAGTATTTT. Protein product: CASSSTGMSADTQYF.

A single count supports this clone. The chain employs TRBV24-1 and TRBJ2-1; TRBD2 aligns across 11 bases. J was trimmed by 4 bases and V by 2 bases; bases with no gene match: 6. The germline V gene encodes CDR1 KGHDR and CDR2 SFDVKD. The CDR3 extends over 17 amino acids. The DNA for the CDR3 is TGTGCCACCAGTGATTCAGGACTAGCGGGTAAATACAATGAGCAGTTCTTC. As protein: CATSDSGLAGKYNEQFF.

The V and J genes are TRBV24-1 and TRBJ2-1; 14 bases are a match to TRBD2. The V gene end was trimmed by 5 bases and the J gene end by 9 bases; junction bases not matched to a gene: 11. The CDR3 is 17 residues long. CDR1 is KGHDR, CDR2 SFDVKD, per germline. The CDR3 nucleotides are TGTGCCACCAGTGGGTCCGGGACTAGCGGGAGCCTTTTTGAGCAGTTCTTC. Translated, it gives CATSGSGTSGSLFEQFF.

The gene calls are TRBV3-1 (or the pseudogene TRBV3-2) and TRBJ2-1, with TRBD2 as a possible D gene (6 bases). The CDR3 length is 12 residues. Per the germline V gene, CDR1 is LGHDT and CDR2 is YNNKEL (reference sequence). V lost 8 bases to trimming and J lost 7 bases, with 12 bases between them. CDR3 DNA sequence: TGTGCCAGCCGATCCGGGGGAAATGAGCAGTTCTTC. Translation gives CASRSGGNEQFF.

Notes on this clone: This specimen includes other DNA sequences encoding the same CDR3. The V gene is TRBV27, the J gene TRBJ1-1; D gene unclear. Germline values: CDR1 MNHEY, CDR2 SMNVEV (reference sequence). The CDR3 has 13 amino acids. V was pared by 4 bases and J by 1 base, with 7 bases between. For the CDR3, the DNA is TGTGCCAGCAGTTCCCGGGGGAACACTGAAGCTTTCTTT. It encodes CASSSRGNTEAFF.

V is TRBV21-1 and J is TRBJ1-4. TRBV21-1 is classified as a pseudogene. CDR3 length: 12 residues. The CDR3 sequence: CASSSRNEKLFF. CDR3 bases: TGTGCCAGCAGCTCTCGTAATGAAAAACTGTTTTTT.

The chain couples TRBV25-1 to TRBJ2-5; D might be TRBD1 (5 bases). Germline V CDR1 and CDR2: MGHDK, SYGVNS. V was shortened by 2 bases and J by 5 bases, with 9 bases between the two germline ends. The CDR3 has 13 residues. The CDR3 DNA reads TGTGCCAGCAGTGAACAGGGTTTTGAGACCCAGTACTTC. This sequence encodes CASSEQGFETQYF.